Following are 13 T cell receptor beta chains from one sample sequenced in a study of T cell responses to AZD1222 COVID-19 vaccine. Repertoires were generated with immunoSEQ multiplex PCR, while TCRdb's copy carries only in-frame clones and drops some. The data hold over 130,000 clones, with 92% observed a single time. This specimen was peripheral blood, taken 28 days after the second AZD1222 dose. Source of these receptors: an adult who received the AZD1222 COVID-19 vaccine.

The rearrangement uses TRBV30 and TRBJ1-6, with D unclear. The CDR3 runs 15 residues. The V end lost 6 bases, the J end lost 0 bases, and 12 bases lay between the germline ends. Germline values: CDR1 GTSNPN, CDR2 SVGIG (reference sequence). CDR3 loop: CACLAGSSYNSPLHF. CDR3 nucleotides: TGTGCCTGCCTCGCGGGGAGCTCCTATAATTCACCCCTCCACTTT.

The J gene is TRBJ2-3, the V gene TRBV30; D is perhaps TRBD2 (6 bases). Germline CDR1 is GTSNPN and CDR2 is SVGIG (reference sequence). The CDR3 length is 17 residues. V lost 3 bases and J lost 3, with 22 bases in between. The CDR3 spells CAWSRRRDTPWTDTQYF. Here the CDR3 DNA reads TGTGCCTGGAGCCGGAGGCGGGATACACCGTGGACAGATACGCAGTATTTT. The variable domain in full, completed from reference TRBV30 and TRBJ2-3, reads SQTIHQWPATLVQPVGSPLSLECTVEGTSNPNLYWYRQAAGRGLQLLFYSVGIGQISSEVPQNLSASRPQDRQFILSSKKLLLSDSGFYLCAWSRRRDTPWTDTQYFGPGTRLTVL.

This clone has a single count. The gene calls are TRBV2 and TRBJ2-1; 9 bases align to TRBD1. With 9 bases clipped from V and 7 bases from J, the junction kept 7 bases outside the gene matches. Germline V CDR1 and CDR2: SNHLY, FYNNEI. The CDR3 is made up of 13 amino acids. CDR3 sequence reads: CASPGQGGNEQFF. CDR3 coding DNA: TGTGCCAGTCCGGGACAGGGTGGTAATGAGCAGTTCTTC.

This chain links TRBV27 with TRBJ2-1; TRBD2 matches 9 bases. V was pared by 4 bases and J by 4 bases, with 8 bases of the junction left unmatched. Germline V lookup: CDR1 MNHEY, CDR2 SMNVEV (reference sequence). The CDR3 contains 16 residues. CDR3 bases: TGTGCCAGCAGTTCCCCAGGTCTAGCGGGGTACAATGAGCAGTTCTTC. Residues: CASSSPGLAGYNEQFF.

This sequence joins TRBV6-2 or TRBV6-3 and TRBJ2-5; D unresolved. From germline, CDR1 is MNHEY and CDR2 SVGEGT. Trimming took 6 bases from V and 4 from J, leaving 21 bases between them. This CDR3 is 16 amino acids long. The DNA of the CDR3 is TGTGCCAGCAGCCCTCGGGTGGATGCCCCAACAGAGACCCAGTACTTC. Its protein is CASSPRVDAPTETQYF.

The chain is built from TRBV7-6 and TRBJ2-1; D might be TRBD2 (5 bases). The CDR3 is made up of 14 amino acids. V was trimmed by 2 bases and J by 8 bases, leaving 13 bases between them. Germline V gene lookup returns CDR1 SGHVS and CDR2 FNYEAQ. CDR3 DNA: TGTGCCAGCAGCTTACGATCCCTGCGGGATGAGCAGTTCTTC. The encoded protein is CASSLRSLRDEQFF. Looking up the rest from reference TRBV7-6 and TRBJ2-1 gives the full variable domain: GAGVSQSPRYKVTKRGQDVALRCDPISGHVSLYWYRQALGQGPEFLTYFNYEAQQDKSGLPNDRFSAERPEGSISTLTIQRTEQRDSAMYRCASSLRSLRDEQFFGPGTRLTVL.

This clone was picked up one time. This chain connects TRBV7-3 to TRBJ2-1; D gene ambiguous. V was clipped by 4 bases and J by 6 bases, with 16 bases between them. Germline CDR1 reads SGHTA; CDR2 reads FQGTGA. The CDR3 runs 15 residues. DNA of the CDR3: TGTGCCAGCAGCTCCCGCGGCGGTCCTCGCAATGAGCAGTTCTTC. It encodes CASSSRGGPRNEQFF.

This sequence joins TRBV7-2 and TRBJ1-2; 7 bases agree with TRBD1. In germline, CDR1 is SGHTA, CDR2 FQGNSA. The CDR3 has 13 residues. V shed 6 bases and J 2 bases; nucleotides not matched to a gene: 3. DNA of the CDR3: TGTGCCAGCAGTTCACAGGGGAACTATGGCTACACCTTC. Translated, it gives CASSSQGNYGYTF.

The chain combines TRBV11-2 with TRBJ1-2, with D perhaps TRBD1 (6 bases). CDR1 is SGHAT, CDR2 FQNNGV, per germline. V gave up 4 bases and J gave up 3 bases, with 15 bases separating them. This CDR3 is 15 amino acids long. The CDR3 DNA reads as TGTGCCAGCAGCTCCCGGAGGACAGATTACTATGGCTACACCTTC. Translation: CASSSRRTDYYGYTF.

This chain joins TRBV9 and TRBJ1-2, with 12 positions matching TRBD1. Germline V gene sequence: CDR1 SGDLS, CDR2 YYNGEE. Unmatched junction bases numbered 2, after V lost 4 bases and J lost 4 bases. The length of the CDR3 is 14 residues. CDR3 protein: CASSKGQGAYGYTF. DNA of the CDR3: TGTGCCAGCAGCAAGGGACAGGGGGCCTATGGCTACACCTTC.

This clone has a single count. The chain carries TRBV30 and TRBJ2-1; a weak D match, TRBD1 (6 bases). V shed 2 bases and J shed 4 bases, with 12 bases lying between them. This CDR3 is 14 amino acids long. Germline V gives CDR1 GTSNPN, CDR2 SVGIG (reference sequence). The DNA of the CDR3 is TGTGCCTGGAGTCTAACAGGGTTATACAATGAGCAGTTCTTC. It encodes CAWSLTGLYNEQFF.

V usage is TRBV30 and J usage is TRBJ2-3; a weak D match, TRBD2 (6 bases). This CDR3 is 15 amino acids long. CDR1 is GTSNPN and CDR2 is SVGIG in the germline V gene (reference sequence). The V and J ends lost 2 bases and 2 bases respectively, with 14 bases between them. For the CDR3, the DNA is TGTGCCTGGAGTTCCAGGGACTTAGTCACAGATACGCAGTATTTT. This gives the protein CAWSSRDLVTDTQYF.

The chain combines TRBV7-2 with TRBJ2-2, with TRBD2 identical over 12 bases. Germline V CDR1 and CDR2: SGHTA, FQGNSA. This CDR3 region has 18 residues. The V and J ends lost 2 bases and 3 bases, in that order; junction bases with no gene match: 7. The CDR3 reads CASSLRPSGRVDTGELFF. CDR3 in DNA: TGTGCCAGCAGCTTAAGGCCTAGCGGGAGGGTCGACACCGGGGAGCTGTTTTTT.